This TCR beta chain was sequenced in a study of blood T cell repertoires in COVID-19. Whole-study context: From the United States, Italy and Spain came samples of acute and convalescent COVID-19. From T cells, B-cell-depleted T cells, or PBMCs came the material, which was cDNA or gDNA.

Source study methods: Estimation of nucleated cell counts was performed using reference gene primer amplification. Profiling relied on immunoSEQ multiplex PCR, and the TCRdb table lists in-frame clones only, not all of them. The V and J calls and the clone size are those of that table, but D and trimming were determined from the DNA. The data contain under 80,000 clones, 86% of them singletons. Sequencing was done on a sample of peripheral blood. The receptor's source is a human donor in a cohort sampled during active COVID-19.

The CDR3 coding sequence is TGTGCCTGGAGTGTACAAAGGACAACCGGCGCGAACACTGAAGCTTTCTTT. Translated, it gives CAWSVQRTTGANTEAFF. This chain connects TRBV30 to TRBJ1-1, with D possibly TRBD1 on 5 matching bases. CDR1 is GTSNPN, CDR2 SVGIG, per germline (reference sequence). Trimming took off 0 bases at V and 1 base at J, with 18 bases between the two ends. The CDR3 has 17 amino acids.